What follows are 26 T cell receptor beta chains derived from one specimen sequenced in a study of cytomegalovirus exposure and HLA in healthy donors. The table came from immunoSEQ multiplex PCR; TCRdb's copy has only in-frame clones and leaves some out. Of about 340,000 clones in the sample, roughly 89% were seen once. What was sequenced was PBMCs. The source is a woman younger than 30 in good health and CMV-seronegative.

This chain links TRBV29-1 with TRBJ2-2, with TRBD2 matching over 8 bases. Germline values: CDR1 SQVTM, CDR2 ANQGSEA. The CDR3 consists of 17 residues. Losses at the gene ends were 5 bases for V and 0 bases for J; bases not matched to a gene: 11. The DNA for the CDR3 is TGCAGCGTTTTAGAAGCGGGGGCACCCCCGAACACCGGGGAGCTGTTTTTT. Translating it yields CSVLEAGAPPNTGELFF.

The genes are TRBV11-3 and TRBJ2-2, with 16 bases aligning to TRBD2. Germline CDR1 and CDR2: SGHNT and YENEEA. CDR3 length: 17 residues. V lost 5 bases to trimming and J lost 3 bases; unmatched junction nucleotides: 3. The CDR3 coding sequence is TGTGCCAGCAGCCTGGGACTAGCGGGAGGGGACACCGGGGAGCTGTTTTTT. This codes for CASSLGLAGGDTGELFF.

The chain combines TRBV6-6 with TRBJ2-1; D uncertain. CDR1 is MNHNY and CDR2 is SVGAGI in the germline V gene (reference sequence). Trimming took off 6 bases at V and 9 bases at J, with 9 bases between the two ends. The CDR3 contains 11 residues. The CDR3 nucleotides read TGTGCCAGCAGCCCTTACGGTGAGCAGTTCTTC. It codes for CASSPYGEQFF.

The chain is built from TRBV29-1 and TRBJ2-2; D call uncertain. Trimming removed 6 bases at V and 8 bases at J, with 16 bases between. Germline V gives CDR1 SQVTM, CDR2 ANQGSEA. The CDR3 has 13 amino acids. CDR3 coding DNA: TGCAGCGTAGCCGACTTCGTGCCAGGGGAGCTGTTTTTT. This gives the protein CSVADFVPGELFF.

The V call is TRBV4-3, the J call TRBJ2-5; a weak D match, TRBD2 (5 bases). Germline CDR1 reads LGHNA; CDR2 reads YSLEER. The ends were cut back, 2 bases at V and 1 base at J, with 11 bases in the middle. The CDR3 is 15 amino acids. The CDR3 reads CASSQRGSSQETQYF. The CDR3 nucleotides read TGCGCCAGCAGCCAACGAGGGAGTAGCCAAGAGACCCAGTACTTC.

The CDR3 protein is CASKELAGSDEQFF. As DNA, the CDR3 is TGTGCCAGCAAAGAACTAGCGGGATCGGATGAGCAGTTCTTC. V usage is TRBV2 and J usage is TRBJ2-1; the match to TRBD2 covers 10 bases. The CDR3 sequence is 14 residues long. In germline, CDR1 is SNHLY, CDR2 FYNNEI. Unmatched junction bases numbered 8, after V lost 7 bases and J lost 8 bases.

V and J are TRBV7-2 and TRBJ2-1; D is uncertain. The CDR3 is 17 amino acids. CDR1 is SGHTA, CDR2 FQGNSA, per germline. Trimming removed 1 base at V and 6 bases at J, with 19 bases between. CDR3: CASSLEFGFPLRNEQFF. CDR3 in DNA: TGTGCCAGCAGCTTAGAGTTCGGGTTCCCCCTTCGCAATGAGCAGTTCTTC. The variable domain in full, with the rest retrieved from reference TRBV7-2 and TRBJ2-1, is GAGVSQSPSNKVTEKGKDVELRCDPISGHTALYWYRQSLGQGLEFLIYFQGNSAPDKSGLPSDRFSAERTGGSVSTLTIQRTQQEDSAVYLCASSLEFGFPLRNEQFFGPGTRLTVL.

The V call is TRBV28, the J call TRBJ1-1; D uncertain. CDR3 length: 12 amino acids. V lost 2 bases, J lost 7 bases, and 8 bases lay in between. From germline, CDR1 is MDHEN and CDR2 SYDVKM. CDR3 region: CASSLRRGEAFF. The CDR3 DNA is TGTGCCAGCAGTTTACGACGGGGTGAAGCTTTCTTT.

The chain links TRBV6-5 to TRBJ1-1, with D maybe TRBD1 (6 bases). Germline-derived CDR1 and CDR2 are MNHEY and SVGAGI. The CDR3 spans 13 residues. With 4 bases removed from V and 7 bases from J, the gap between germline ends came to 13 bases. DNA for the CDR3: TGTGCCAGCAGTTTGCAGGGGACTAGTGAAGCTTTCTTT. Amino acid sequence: CASSLQGTSEAFF.

The chain carries TRBV6-5 and TRBJ1-2; D call uncertain. CDR3 length: 15 amino acids. Per germline, CDR1 MNHEY and CDR2 SVGAGI. V was pared by 2 bases and J by 0 bases, with 10 bases between. CDR3 residues: CASSYGPMTNYGYTF. The CDR3 DNA follows: TGTGCCAGCAGTTACGGCCCGATGACTAACTATGGCTACACCTTC.

This chain uses TRBV28 with TRBJ2-7, with D maybe TRBD1 (5 bases). Trimming removed 2 bases from V and 0 bases from J, with 11 bases in between. The germline V gene has CDR1 MDHEN and CDR2 SYDVKM. This CDR3 contains 15 residues. In nucleotides, the CDR3 is TGTGCCAGCAGTTTAAGACGACAGAACTCCTACGAGCAGTACTTC. Encoded protein: CASSLRRQNSYEQYF.

The J gene is TRBJ1-5, the V gene TRBV28; TRBD1 might be the D (5 bases). This CDR3 spans 14 amino acids. Germline assignment: CDR1 MDHEN and CDR2 SYDVKM. V was shortened by 6 bases and J by 6 bases, with 15 bases between the two germline ends. The DNA for the CDR3 is TGTGCCAGCAGCCCGACCCACAGGACTCAGCCCCAGCATTTT. Protein sequence: CASSPTHRTQPQHF. Full variable domain (rest looked up from reference TRBV28 and TRBJ1-5): DVKVTQSSRYLVKRTGEKVFLECVQDMDHENMFWYRQDPGLGLRLIYFSYDVKMKEKGDIPEGYSVSREKKERFSLILESASTNQTSMYLCASSPTHRTQPQHFGDGTRLSIL.

The CDR3 bases are TGTGCCAGCAGTTTAACTAGCGCTACCTACGAGCAGTACTTC. As protein: CASSLTSATYEQYF. J is TRBJ2-7 and V is TRBV27; 7 nucleotides match TRBD2. The germline V gene encodes CDR1 MNHEY and CDR2 SMNVEV (reference sequence). The CDR3 length is 14 residues. Trimming took 2 bases from V and 2 from J; bases not matched to a gene: 3.

This chain connects TRBV27 to TRBJ2-3; TRBD1 agrees at 10 bases. The V segment lost 3 bases and the J segment 8 bases; nucleotides outside the gene matches: 17. The CDR3 sequence is 18 residues long. From germline, CDR1 is MNHEY and CDR2 SMNVEV (reference sequence). The CDR3 region has the DNA TGTGCCAGCAGTTTGGGACAGGGGCTACCAGGGGCAGGAGCTACGCAGTATTTT. It yields the protein CASSLGQGLPGAGATQYF.

The chain employs TRBV7-3 and TRBJ1-1, with unresolved D. CDR1 and CDR2 from the germline V gene are SGHTA and FQGTGA. The CDR3 spans 13 residues. Trimming took off 4 bases at V and 4 bases at J, with 10 bases between the two ends. In DNA form, the CDR3 reads TGTGCCAGCAGCTCAGGAGGACTCACTGAAGCTTTCTTT. Amino acid sequence: CASSSGGLTEAFF.

V gene TRBV9 combines with J gene TRBJ2-3; 11 positions agree with TRBD2. Germline lookup yields CDR1 SGDLS and CDR2 YYNGEE. This CDR3 has 15 amino acids. Trimming removed 4 bases from V and 1 base from J; junction bases left unmatched: 2. Written as DNA, the CDR3 is TGTGCCAGCAGCACGGGACTAGCGGGCACAGATACGCAGTATTTT. It translates to CASSTGLAGTDTQYF.

The chain uses TRBV4-1 and TRBJ2-7; 11 nucleotides agree with TRBD2. Germline loops: CDR1 MGHRA, CDR2 YSYEKL. Trimming took 4 bases from V and 6 from J; bases not matched to a gene: 8. The CDR3 loop spans 15 amino acids. CDR3 DNA sequence: TGCGCCAGCAGCCCTACCACTAGCGGGAGTTCCGAGCAGTACTTC. This encodes CASSPTTSGSSEQYF.

V and J are TRBV5-4 and TRBJ1-1; D is ambiguous. The V and J ends lost 4 bases and 4 bases respectively, with 8 bases between them. CDR3 length equals 12 residues. Germline V CDR1 and CDR2: SGHNT, YYREEE (reference sequence). For the CDR3, the DNA is TGTGCCAGCAGCCCGGGGAGCACTGAAGCTTTCTTT. Its protein is CASSPGSTEAFF.

The J gene is TRBJ2-2, the V gene TRBV4-2; a weak D match, TRBD2 (5 bases). The CDR3 contains 14 residues. Trimming shortened V by 5 bases and J by 6 bases, and 13 bases separated the two germline ends. CDR1 is LGHNA, CDR2 YNFKEQ, per germline. DNA for the CDR3: TGTGCCAGCAGCGGGCAGACTACGTCCGGGGAGCTGTTTTTT. It translates to CASSGQTTSGELFF.

This sequence joins TRBV29-1 and TRBJ2-1, with 10 bases matching TRBD2. Per the germline V gene, CDR1 is SQVTM and CDR2 is ANQGSEA. CDR3 length: 12 residues. Losses at the gene ends were 7 bases for V and 5 bases for J; bases not matched to a gene: 2. CDR3 DNA: TGCAGCGGGACTAGCGGCCACAATGAGCAGTTCTTC. The encoded protein is CSGTSGHNEQFF.

The rearrangement joins TRBV27 to TRBJ2-1; 8 bases agree with TRBD2. Trimming cost V 5 bases and J 8 bases; bases outside gene matches: 20. Germline CDR1 reads MNHEY; CDR2 reads SMNVEV (reference sequence). The CDR3 length is 18 residues. The CDR3 region is CASSLLPGTSRPPDEQFF. The CDR3 DNA sequence: TGTGCCAGCAGTCTTCTTCCCGGGACTAGTCGCCCCCCCGATGAGCAGTTCTTC.

The rearrangement links TRBV5-1 to TRBJ1-4; maybe TRBD1 (5 bases). The CDR3 sequence is 15 residues long. The germline V gene has CDR1 SGHRS and CDR2 YFSETQ. Trimming shortened V by 3 bases and J by 0 bases, and 9 bases separated the two germline ends. CDR3 nucleotide sequence: TGCGCCAGCAGCTCAGCGACAGCAACTAATGAAAAACTGTTTTTT. Translation gives CASSSATATNEKLFF.

This clone was found once. The chain joins TRBV27 to TRBJ2-7; possibly TRBD2 for D (6 bases). Trimming stripped 5 bases from V and 3 bases from J, with 14 bases between. CDR3 length: 14 residues. Germline V gene data show CDR1 as MNHEY and CDR2 as SMNVEV (reference sequence). CDR3 DNA: TGTGCCAGCAGTGGCCGGGACTTACTCTACGAGCAGTACTTC. Encoded protein: CASSGRDLLYEQYF.

The chain joins TRBV5-4 to TRBJ2-3; 15 bases are shared with TRBD2. The ends lost 2 bases at V and 1 base at J; junction bases unmatched: 2. Germline assignment: CDR1 SGHNT and CDR2 YYREEE (reference sequence). CDR3 length: 17 residues. The CDR3 DNA reads TGTGCCAGCAGCTTCGGACTAGCGGGAGGGGGCACAGATACGCAGTATTTT. It codes for CASSFGLAGGGTDTQYF.

The rearrangement uses TRBV4-1 and TRBJ1-2, with D possibly being TRBD1 (5 bases). Trimming took 5 bases from V and 4 from J, leaving 17 bases between them. Germline V lookup: CDR1 MGHRA, CDR2 YSYEKL. The CDR3 is made up of 15 amino acids. CDR3 sequence reads: CASSYPGGDAYGYTF. The CDR3 nucleotides read TGCGCCAGCAGCTACCCCGGGGGGGACGCCTATGGCTACACCTTC.

This chain links TRBV5-1 with TRBJ2-5, with TRBD2 identical over 11 bases. J gave up 3 bases and V 2 bases, and 6 bases lay outside the gene matches. This CDR3 spans 16 amino acids. CDR1 SGHRS and CDR2 YFSETQ come from the germline V gene. DNA of the CDR3: TGCGCCAGCAGCTTAAACCCGGGACTAGCGGAAGAGACCCAGTACTTC. It specifies CASSLNPGLAEETQYF.